This TCR beta chain emerged from a study of tumor-infiltrating lymphocytes in primary liver carcinoma. Overall study findings and caveats: Pairs of tumor regions overlapped more than tumor-adjacent and tumor-blood pairs did. Detection in all five tumor regions applied to only about 8-25% of top clones.

Joint extraction of RNA and DNA used about 17-30 mg of bulk tissue that was unsorted. Patients were treatment-naive with chronic HBV infection. This CDR3 is 12 amino acids long. CDR1 and CDR2 (germline): SQVTM, ANQGSEA. The input was around 500 ng total RNA; TCR beta cDNA was made from it with a constant-region primer. Researchers made the TCR beta libraries by running three nested multiplex PCR rounds with slightly modified ARM-PCR. Use of TRBV1-TRBV30 forward primers with a C-beta reverse primer characterized the first two PCR rounds, which lasted about 10 cycles each. Via MiXCR, TCRdb re-called the multiplex PCR reads, giving one row per CDR3 protein. Here the sample spans about 23,000 distinct CDR3 sequences, around 77% being singletons. Concerning this clonotype: Antigen unknown.

The chain is built from TRBV29-1 and TRBJ1-1; D possibly corresponds to TRBD1 (5 bases). The sequenced sample was liver tumor tissue from sampling region 5. Specified subset: tumor region T5, tumor centre. The TCR originated in a woman under 40 with primary liver carcinoma and hepatitis B virus infection. CDR3 protein: CNVETESTEAFF. The CDR3 DNA reads as TGCAATGTCGAGACAGAGAGTACTGAAGCTTTCTTT.